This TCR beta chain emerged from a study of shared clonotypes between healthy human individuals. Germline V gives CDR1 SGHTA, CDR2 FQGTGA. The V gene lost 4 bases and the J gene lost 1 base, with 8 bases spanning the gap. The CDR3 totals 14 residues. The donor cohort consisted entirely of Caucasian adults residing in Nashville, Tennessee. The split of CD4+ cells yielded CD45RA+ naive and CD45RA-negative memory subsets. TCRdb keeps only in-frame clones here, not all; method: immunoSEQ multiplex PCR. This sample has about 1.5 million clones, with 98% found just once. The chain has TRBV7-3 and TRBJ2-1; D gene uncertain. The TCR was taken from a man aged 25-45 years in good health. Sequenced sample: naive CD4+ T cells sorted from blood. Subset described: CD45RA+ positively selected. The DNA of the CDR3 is TGTGCCAGCAGCTCGGCGGAGTCCTACAATGAGCAGTTCTTC. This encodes CASSSAESYNEQFF.